A selection of T cell receptor beta chains follows, all from one sample in a study of regulatory T cells in long-lasting Graves disease. TCRdb reprocessed the multiplex PCR reads via MiXCR and lists one record per CDR3 protein. The sample contains roughly 450,000 distinct CDR3 sequences, around 20% of which appear only once. Specimen: peripheral blood mononuclear cells (PBMCs), collected when the disease was refractory, from a patient treated with antithyroid drugs. These receptors were obtained from a female donor with Graves disease. Each CDR3 is given with its conserved first and last residue. D genes are given only for firm matches. Clone size, where shown, is once, few, many, or a class for clones that have expanded.

abundance,v_gene,j_gene,d_gene,CDR3nt,CDR3aa
many,TRBV24-1,TRBJ2-5,NA,TGTGCCACCAGTGGAGGGTTCGTAGGCGAGACCCAGTACTTC,CATSGGFVGETQYF
few,TRBV12-3/TRBV12-4,TRBJ2-3,NA,TGTGCCAGCAGTCCTCAGGGTGCGCTAGGCACAGATACGCAGTATTTT,CASSPQGALGTDTQYF
NA,TRBV5-4,TRBJ2-2,TRBD1,TGTGCCAGCAGCCAGGAAGGACAGGGTCACACCGGGGAGCTGTTTTTT,CASSQEGQGHTGELFF
once,TRBV7-9,TRBJ1-6,NA,TGTGCCAGCAGTCGTGGCACCGGTCTCCTCCACTTT,CASSRGTGLLHF
NA,TRBV19,TRBJ1-5,NA,TGTGCCAGTACCCCAGGGTTGAGCAATCAGCCCCAGCATTTT,CASTPGLSNQPQHF
NA,TRBV7-8,TRBJ2-7,TRBD1,TGTGCCAGCAGCTCCCGGACAGGGTTGGACGAGCAGTACTTC,CASSSRTGLDEQYF
few,TRBV6-5,TRBJ1-2,NA,TGTGCCAGCAGTTACCGCGGCGGCGGCGGGCATGGCTACACCTTC,CASSYRGGGGHGYTF
NA,TRBV12-3/TRBV12-4,TRBJ1-3,NA,TGTGCCAGCAGTTTAGCGGCAGGGCCTGGAAACACCATATATTTT,CASSLAAGPGNTIYF
many,TRBV19,TRBJ2-7,TRBD2,TGTGCCAGCAAAAGCGGGACGGAAACCTACGAGCAGTACTTC,CASKSGTETYEQYF
NA,TRBV3-1,TRBJ2-1,TRBD2,TGTGCCAGCAGCCAAGATAGGTACCGCGGGAGCCAGCATGAGCAGTTCTTC,CASSQDRYRGSQHEQFF
NA,TRBV4-1,TRBJ1-1,NA,TGCGCCAGCAGCCTTAGCCGAAGTAGTGAAGCTTTCTTT,CASSLSRSSEAFF
NA,TRBV12-3/TRBV12-4,TRBJ1-2,TRBD1,TGCGCCAGCAGTTTAGAGGGACAGCGCGCCAAGGATGGCTACACCTTC,CASSLEGQRAKDGYTF
few,TRBV28,TRBJ1-2,NA,TGTGCCAGCGGAGTGGTGGGCTACACCTTC,CASGVVGYTF
NA,TRBV2,TRBJ2-1,NA,TGTGCCAGCATTAGGCAGGAGGGCAATGAGCAGTTCTTC,CASIRQEGNEQFF
few,TRBV28,TRBJ2-4,NA,TGTGCCAGCAGTCCCCCGGTGTTATCCAAAAACATTCAGTACTTC,CASSPPVLSKNIQYF
many,TRBV28,TRBJ2-7,TRBD2,TGTGCCAGCAGTTCCCCTTCTAGCGGGAGGTACTCCGAGCAGTACTTC,CASSSPSSGRYSEQYF
many,TRBV3-1,TRBJ2-5,NA,TGTGCCAGCAGCCAGAGGTTGGGACACCAAGAGACCCAGTACTTC,CASSQRLGHQETQYF
many,TRBV15,TRBJ2-5,NA,TGTGCCACCAGCAGGTGGGGCAGGGGAATCGGTTTGGAGACCCAGTACTTC,CATSRWGRGIGLETQYF
many,TRBV7-2,TRBJ2-7,NA,TGTGCCAGCAGTTCAGGATTCTACGAGCAGTACTTC,CASSSGFYEQYF
NA,TRBV20-1,TRBJ2-2,NA,TGCAGTGCTAGAGCCCCCGGGAGCACCGGGGAGCTGTTTTTT,CSARAPGSTGELFF
NA,TRBV25-1,TRBJ2-1,NA,TGTGCCAGCAGTGAATCGCCAGGAAGGATGGGCAATGAGCAGTTCTTC,CASSESPGRMGNEQFF
NA,TRBV7-2,TRBJ2-7,TRBD1,TGTGCCAGCAGCTGGACCGGGACAGGGGGCTACGAGCAGTACTTC,CASSWTGTGGYEQYF
many,TRBV6-1,TRBJ2-5,TRBD2,TGTGCCAGCAGTGGACTAGCGGGGGCCCAAGAGACCCAGTACTTC,CASSGLAGAQETQYF
many,TRBV28,TRBJ2-1,NA,TGTGCCAGCAGTTTCCGGGATCTACCGTACAATGAGCAGTTCTTC,CASSFRDLPYNEQFF
NA,TRBV2,TRBJ2-3,TRBD2,TGTGCCAGCAGTGAAGCCGGGACTAGTAGAGATACGCAGTATTTT,CASSEAGTSRDTQYF
many,TRBV2,TRBJ2-6,NA,TGTGCCGCCACTCAGGAACGGTCCTCTGGGGCCAACGTCCTGACTTTC,CAATQERSSGANVLTF
many,TRBV10-3,TRBJ1-1,NA,TGTGCCATCAGTGAACGGGCCTTGAACACTGAAGCTTTCTTT,CAISERALNTEAFF
many,TRBV12-3/TRBV12-4,TRBJ1-6,TRBD1,TGTGCCAGCAGTCCGGACAGGGTTAATTCACCCCTCCACTTT,CASSPDRVNSPLHF
few,TRBV20-1,TRBJ2-5,TRBD2,TGCAGTGCACCCCCCGCGCCTAGCGGGAACCAAGAGACCCAGTACTTC,CSAPPAPSGNQETQYF
NA,TRBV28,TRBJ1-4,NA,TGTGCCAGCAGCCCAATCTGGGCCACTAATGAAAAACTGTTTTTT,CASSPIWATNEKLFF
NA,TRBV9,TRBJ2-1,NA,TGTGCCAGCAGCGTAGAGGTACTAGGAAATGAGCAGTTCTTC,CASSVEVLGNEQFF
NA,TRBV30,TRBJ2-7,NA,TGTGCCTGTCCCCTGGGGCCCAACTACGAGCAGTACTTC,CACPLGPNYEQYF
NA,TRBV7-9,TRBJ2-5,NA,TGTGCCAGCAGCTTCTCCGCCGGGGAGGCCCAGTACTTC,CASSFSAGEAQYF
many,TRBV18,TRBJ2-5,NA,TGTGCCAGCTCACCACCGTTGGACATCCAGTACTTC,CASSPPLDIQYF
few,TRBV5-1,TRBJ1-1,TRBD1,TGCGCCAGCAGCGCACCTCCGGGACAGGGAGTGGGCGAAGCTTTCTTT,CASSAPPGQGVGEAFF
NA,TRBV28,TRBJ2-2,NA,TGTGCCAGCAGTTTATTCGGTTCTGGCACCGGGGAGCTGTTTTTT,CASSLFGSGTGELFF
NA,TRBV4-2,TRBJ1-2,NA,TGTGCCAGCAGCTCCGTTTTAGTGGGATATGGCTACATCTTC,CASSSVLVGYGYIF
NA,TRBV9,TRBJ2-5,NA,TGTGCCAGCCTGTGTAAGGGCCGAGAGACCCAGTACTTC,CASLCKGRETQYF
NA,TRBV20-1,TRBJ2-7,TRBD2,TGCAGTGCTAGAATGAAAGCGGGAGGGCCCTACGAGCAGTACTTC,CSARMKAGGPYEQYF
NA,TRBV6-1,TRBJ2-7,NA,TGTGCCAGCAAGGATATAGAGTCAATCTCCTACGAGCAGTACTTC,CASKDIESISYEQYF
many,TRBV28,TRBJ2-7,NA,TGTGCCAGCAGTCCTAATGTCCGGGAGCAGTACTTC,CASSPNVREQYF